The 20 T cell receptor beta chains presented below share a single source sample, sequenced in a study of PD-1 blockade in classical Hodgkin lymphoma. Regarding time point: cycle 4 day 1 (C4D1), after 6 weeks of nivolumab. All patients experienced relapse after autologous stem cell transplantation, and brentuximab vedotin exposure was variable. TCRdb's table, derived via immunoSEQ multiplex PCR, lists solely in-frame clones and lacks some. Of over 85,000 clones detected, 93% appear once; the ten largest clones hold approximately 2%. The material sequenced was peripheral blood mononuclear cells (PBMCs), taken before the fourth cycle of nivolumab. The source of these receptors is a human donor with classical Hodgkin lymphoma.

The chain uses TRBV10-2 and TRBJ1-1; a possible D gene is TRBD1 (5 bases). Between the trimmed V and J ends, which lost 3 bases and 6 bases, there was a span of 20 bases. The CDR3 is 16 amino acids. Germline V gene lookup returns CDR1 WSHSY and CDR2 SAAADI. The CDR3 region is CASSEWFDSPKAEAFF. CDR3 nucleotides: TGCGCCAGCAGTGAATGGTTCGACAGCCCCAAGGCTGAAGCTTTCTTT.

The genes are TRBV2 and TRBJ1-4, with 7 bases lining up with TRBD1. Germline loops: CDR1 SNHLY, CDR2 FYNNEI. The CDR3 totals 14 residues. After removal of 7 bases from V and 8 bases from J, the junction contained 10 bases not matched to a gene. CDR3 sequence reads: CASTQKTGHEKLFF. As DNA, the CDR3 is TGTGCCAGCACCCAGAAGACAGGGCACGAAAAACTGTTTTTT.

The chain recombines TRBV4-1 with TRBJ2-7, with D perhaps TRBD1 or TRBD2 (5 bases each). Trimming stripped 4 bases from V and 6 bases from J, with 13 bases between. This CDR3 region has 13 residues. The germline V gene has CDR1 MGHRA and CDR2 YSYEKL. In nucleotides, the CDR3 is TGCGCCAGCAGCCTCAGAGGGGATGGCGAGCAGTACTTC. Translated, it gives CASSLRGDGEQYF.

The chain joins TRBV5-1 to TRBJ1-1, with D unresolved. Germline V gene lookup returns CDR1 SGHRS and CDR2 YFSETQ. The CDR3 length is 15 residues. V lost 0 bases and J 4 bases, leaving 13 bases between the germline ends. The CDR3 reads CASSLAGPKVTEAFF. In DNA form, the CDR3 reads TGCGCCAGCAGCTTGGCCGGCCCAAAGGTCACTGAAGCTTTCTTT.

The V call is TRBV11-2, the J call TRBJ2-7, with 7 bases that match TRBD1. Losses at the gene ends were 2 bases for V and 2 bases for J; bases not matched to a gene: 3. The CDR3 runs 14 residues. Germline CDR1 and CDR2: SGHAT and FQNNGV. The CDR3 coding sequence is TGTGCCAGCAGCTTAAGGGGACAGCCCTACGAGCAGTACTTC. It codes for CASSLRGQPYEQYF. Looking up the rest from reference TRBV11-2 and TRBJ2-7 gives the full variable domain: EAGVAQSPRYKIIEKRQSVAFWCNPISGHATLYWYQQILGQGPKLLIQFQNNGVVDDSQLPKDRFSAERLKGVDSTLKIQPAKLEDSAVYLCASSLRGQPYEQYFGPGTRLTVT.

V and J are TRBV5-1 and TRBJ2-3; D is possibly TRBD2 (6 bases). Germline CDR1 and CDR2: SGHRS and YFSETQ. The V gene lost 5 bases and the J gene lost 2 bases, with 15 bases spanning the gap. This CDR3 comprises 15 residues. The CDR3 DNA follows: TGCGCCAGCAGGAGGCGGGACCGATCCACAGATACGCAGTATTTT. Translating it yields CASRRRDRSTDTQYF.

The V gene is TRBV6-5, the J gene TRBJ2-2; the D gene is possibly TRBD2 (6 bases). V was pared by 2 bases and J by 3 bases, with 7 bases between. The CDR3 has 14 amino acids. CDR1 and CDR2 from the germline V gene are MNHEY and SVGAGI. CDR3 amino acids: CASSYRGYTGELFF. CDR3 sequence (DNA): TGTGCCAGCAGTTACCGGGGGTACACCGGGGAGCTGTTTTTT.

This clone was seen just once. The CDR3 bases are TGTGCCAGCAGCATAGGGACAGGGCGAGGAGATACGCAGTATTTT. This codes for CASSIGTGRGDTQYF. This rearrangement joins TRBV6-5 to TRBJ2-3, with 9 bases identical to TRBD1. Germline V lookup: CDR1 MNHEY, CDR2 SVGAGI. J lost 5 bases, V lost 6 bases, and 9 bases had no gene match. The CDR3 runs to 15 residues.

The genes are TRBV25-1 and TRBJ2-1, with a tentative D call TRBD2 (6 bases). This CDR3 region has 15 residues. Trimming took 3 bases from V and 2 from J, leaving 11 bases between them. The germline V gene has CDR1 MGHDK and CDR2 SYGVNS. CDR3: CASSDGGNTYNEQFF. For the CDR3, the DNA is TGTGCCAGCAGTGACGGCGGGAACACCTACAATGAGCAGTTCTTC.

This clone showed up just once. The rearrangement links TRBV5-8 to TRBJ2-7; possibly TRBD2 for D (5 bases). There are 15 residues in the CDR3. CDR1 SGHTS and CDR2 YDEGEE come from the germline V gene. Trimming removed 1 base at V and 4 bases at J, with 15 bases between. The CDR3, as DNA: TGTGCCAGCAGCTTGCCTATAGCGACCCAGTACGAGCAGTACTTC. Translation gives CASSLPIATQYEQYF. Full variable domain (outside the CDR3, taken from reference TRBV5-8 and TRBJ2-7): EAGVTQSPTHLIKTRGQQATLRCSPISGHTSVYWYQQALGLGLQFLLWYDEGEERNRGNFPPRFSGRQFPNYSSELNVNALELEDSALYLCASSLPIATQYEQYFGPGTRLTVT.

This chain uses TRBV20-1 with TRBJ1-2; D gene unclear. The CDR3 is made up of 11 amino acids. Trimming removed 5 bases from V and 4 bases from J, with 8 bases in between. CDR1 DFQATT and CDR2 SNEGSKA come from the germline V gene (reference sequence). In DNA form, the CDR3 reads TGCAGTGCTCGAGCGTCCTATGGCTACACCTTC. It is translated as CSARASYGYTF.

DNA for the CDR3: TGTGCCTGGAGTGTACGAGGGAGGATGCGCACCGGGGAGCTGTTTTTT. Translation: CAWSVRGRMRTGELFF. J is TRBJ2-2 and V is TRBV30, with TRBD2 as a possible D gene (6 bases). Trimming left V 0 bases short and J 4 bases short, with 15 bases between. The V gene's germline CDR1 is GTSNPN and CDR2 SVGIG (reference sequence). The CDR3 runs 16 residues.

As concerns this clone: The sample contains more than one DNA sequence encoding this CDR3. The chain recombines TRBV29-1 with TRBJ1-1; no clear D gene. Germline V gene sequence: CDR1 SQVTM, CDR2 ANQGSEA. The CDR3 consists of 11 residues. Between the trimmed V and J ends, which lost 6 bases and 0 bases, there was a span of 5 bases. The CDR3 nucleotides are TGCAGCGTCGGTGTGAACACTGAAGCTTTCTTT. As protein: CSVGVNTEAFF.

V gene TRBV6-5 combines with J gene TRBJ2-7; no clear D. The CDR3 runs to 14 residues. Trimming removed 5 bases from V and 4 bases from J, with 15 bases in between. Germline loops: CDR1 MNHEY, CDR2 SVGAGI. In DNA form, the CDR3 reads TGTGCCAGCAGTCCCTATTCTTTTGAGTACGAGCAGTACTTC. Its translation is CASSPYSFEYEQYF.

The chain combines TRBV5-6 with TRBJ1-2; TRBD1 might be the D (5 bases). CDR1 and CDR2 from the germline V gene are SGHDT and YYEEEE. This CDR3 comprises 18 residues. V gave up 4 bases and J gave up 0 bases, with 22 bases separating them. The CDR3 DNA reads TGTGCCAGCAGCAACCCGGGGGACGCCCGGACAACTAACTATGGCTACACCTTC. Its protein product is CASSNPGDARTTNYGYTF.

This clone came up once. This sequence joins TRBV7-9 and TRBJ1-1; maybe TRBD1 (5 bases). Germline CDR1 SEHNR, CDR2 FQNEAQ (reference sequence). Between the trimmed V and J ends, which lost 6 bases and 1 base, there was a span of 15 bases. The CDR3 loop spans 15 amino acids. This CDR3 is CASSSPWGENTEAFF. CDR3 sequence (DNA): TGTGCCAGCAGTTCCCCTTGGGGGGAGAACACTGAAGCTTTCTTT.

CDR3 in amino acids: CAWSVLDTQYF. The CDR3 bases are TGTGCCTGGAGTGTACTCGATACGCAGTATTTT. The chain employs TRBV30 and TRBJ2-3, with D uncertain. This CDR3 spans 11 amino acids. Per the germline V gene, CDR1 is GTSNPN and CDR2 is SVGIG (reference sequence). Trimming shortened V by 0 bases and J by 6 bases, and 4 bases separated the two germline ends.

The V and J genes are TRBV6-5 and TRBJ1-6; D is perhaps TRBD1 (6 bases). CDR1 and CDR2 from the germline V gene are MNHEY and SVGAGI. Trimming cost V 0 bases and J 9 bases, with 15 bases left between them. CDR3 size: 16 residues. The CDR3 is CASSYSVPGVGSPLHF. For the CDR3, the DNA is TGTGCCAGCAGTTACTCGGTGCCAGGGGTTGGTTCACCCCTCCACTTT.

The CDR3 bases are TGTGCCAGCAGCTTGAGCCCCTCCTACAATGAGCAGTTCTTC. This translates into CASSLSPSYNEQFF. V usage is TRBV5-6 and J usage is TRBJ2-1; unclear D gene. The CDR3 covers 14 residues. Trimming removed 1 base at V and 0 bases at J, with 5 bases between. Looked up from germline, CDR1 is SGHDT and CDR2 is YYEEEE.

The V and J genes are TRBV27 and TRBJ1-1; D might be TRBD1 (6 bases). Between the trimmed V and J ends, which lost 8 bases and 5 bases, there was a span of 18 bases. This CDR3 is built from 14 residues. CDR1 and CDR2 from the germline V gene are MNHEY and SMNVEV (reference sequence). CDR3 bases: TGTGCCAGCGGTAAGCAGGGGATCGGGACTGAAGCTTTCTTT. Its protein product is CASGKQGIGTEAFF.